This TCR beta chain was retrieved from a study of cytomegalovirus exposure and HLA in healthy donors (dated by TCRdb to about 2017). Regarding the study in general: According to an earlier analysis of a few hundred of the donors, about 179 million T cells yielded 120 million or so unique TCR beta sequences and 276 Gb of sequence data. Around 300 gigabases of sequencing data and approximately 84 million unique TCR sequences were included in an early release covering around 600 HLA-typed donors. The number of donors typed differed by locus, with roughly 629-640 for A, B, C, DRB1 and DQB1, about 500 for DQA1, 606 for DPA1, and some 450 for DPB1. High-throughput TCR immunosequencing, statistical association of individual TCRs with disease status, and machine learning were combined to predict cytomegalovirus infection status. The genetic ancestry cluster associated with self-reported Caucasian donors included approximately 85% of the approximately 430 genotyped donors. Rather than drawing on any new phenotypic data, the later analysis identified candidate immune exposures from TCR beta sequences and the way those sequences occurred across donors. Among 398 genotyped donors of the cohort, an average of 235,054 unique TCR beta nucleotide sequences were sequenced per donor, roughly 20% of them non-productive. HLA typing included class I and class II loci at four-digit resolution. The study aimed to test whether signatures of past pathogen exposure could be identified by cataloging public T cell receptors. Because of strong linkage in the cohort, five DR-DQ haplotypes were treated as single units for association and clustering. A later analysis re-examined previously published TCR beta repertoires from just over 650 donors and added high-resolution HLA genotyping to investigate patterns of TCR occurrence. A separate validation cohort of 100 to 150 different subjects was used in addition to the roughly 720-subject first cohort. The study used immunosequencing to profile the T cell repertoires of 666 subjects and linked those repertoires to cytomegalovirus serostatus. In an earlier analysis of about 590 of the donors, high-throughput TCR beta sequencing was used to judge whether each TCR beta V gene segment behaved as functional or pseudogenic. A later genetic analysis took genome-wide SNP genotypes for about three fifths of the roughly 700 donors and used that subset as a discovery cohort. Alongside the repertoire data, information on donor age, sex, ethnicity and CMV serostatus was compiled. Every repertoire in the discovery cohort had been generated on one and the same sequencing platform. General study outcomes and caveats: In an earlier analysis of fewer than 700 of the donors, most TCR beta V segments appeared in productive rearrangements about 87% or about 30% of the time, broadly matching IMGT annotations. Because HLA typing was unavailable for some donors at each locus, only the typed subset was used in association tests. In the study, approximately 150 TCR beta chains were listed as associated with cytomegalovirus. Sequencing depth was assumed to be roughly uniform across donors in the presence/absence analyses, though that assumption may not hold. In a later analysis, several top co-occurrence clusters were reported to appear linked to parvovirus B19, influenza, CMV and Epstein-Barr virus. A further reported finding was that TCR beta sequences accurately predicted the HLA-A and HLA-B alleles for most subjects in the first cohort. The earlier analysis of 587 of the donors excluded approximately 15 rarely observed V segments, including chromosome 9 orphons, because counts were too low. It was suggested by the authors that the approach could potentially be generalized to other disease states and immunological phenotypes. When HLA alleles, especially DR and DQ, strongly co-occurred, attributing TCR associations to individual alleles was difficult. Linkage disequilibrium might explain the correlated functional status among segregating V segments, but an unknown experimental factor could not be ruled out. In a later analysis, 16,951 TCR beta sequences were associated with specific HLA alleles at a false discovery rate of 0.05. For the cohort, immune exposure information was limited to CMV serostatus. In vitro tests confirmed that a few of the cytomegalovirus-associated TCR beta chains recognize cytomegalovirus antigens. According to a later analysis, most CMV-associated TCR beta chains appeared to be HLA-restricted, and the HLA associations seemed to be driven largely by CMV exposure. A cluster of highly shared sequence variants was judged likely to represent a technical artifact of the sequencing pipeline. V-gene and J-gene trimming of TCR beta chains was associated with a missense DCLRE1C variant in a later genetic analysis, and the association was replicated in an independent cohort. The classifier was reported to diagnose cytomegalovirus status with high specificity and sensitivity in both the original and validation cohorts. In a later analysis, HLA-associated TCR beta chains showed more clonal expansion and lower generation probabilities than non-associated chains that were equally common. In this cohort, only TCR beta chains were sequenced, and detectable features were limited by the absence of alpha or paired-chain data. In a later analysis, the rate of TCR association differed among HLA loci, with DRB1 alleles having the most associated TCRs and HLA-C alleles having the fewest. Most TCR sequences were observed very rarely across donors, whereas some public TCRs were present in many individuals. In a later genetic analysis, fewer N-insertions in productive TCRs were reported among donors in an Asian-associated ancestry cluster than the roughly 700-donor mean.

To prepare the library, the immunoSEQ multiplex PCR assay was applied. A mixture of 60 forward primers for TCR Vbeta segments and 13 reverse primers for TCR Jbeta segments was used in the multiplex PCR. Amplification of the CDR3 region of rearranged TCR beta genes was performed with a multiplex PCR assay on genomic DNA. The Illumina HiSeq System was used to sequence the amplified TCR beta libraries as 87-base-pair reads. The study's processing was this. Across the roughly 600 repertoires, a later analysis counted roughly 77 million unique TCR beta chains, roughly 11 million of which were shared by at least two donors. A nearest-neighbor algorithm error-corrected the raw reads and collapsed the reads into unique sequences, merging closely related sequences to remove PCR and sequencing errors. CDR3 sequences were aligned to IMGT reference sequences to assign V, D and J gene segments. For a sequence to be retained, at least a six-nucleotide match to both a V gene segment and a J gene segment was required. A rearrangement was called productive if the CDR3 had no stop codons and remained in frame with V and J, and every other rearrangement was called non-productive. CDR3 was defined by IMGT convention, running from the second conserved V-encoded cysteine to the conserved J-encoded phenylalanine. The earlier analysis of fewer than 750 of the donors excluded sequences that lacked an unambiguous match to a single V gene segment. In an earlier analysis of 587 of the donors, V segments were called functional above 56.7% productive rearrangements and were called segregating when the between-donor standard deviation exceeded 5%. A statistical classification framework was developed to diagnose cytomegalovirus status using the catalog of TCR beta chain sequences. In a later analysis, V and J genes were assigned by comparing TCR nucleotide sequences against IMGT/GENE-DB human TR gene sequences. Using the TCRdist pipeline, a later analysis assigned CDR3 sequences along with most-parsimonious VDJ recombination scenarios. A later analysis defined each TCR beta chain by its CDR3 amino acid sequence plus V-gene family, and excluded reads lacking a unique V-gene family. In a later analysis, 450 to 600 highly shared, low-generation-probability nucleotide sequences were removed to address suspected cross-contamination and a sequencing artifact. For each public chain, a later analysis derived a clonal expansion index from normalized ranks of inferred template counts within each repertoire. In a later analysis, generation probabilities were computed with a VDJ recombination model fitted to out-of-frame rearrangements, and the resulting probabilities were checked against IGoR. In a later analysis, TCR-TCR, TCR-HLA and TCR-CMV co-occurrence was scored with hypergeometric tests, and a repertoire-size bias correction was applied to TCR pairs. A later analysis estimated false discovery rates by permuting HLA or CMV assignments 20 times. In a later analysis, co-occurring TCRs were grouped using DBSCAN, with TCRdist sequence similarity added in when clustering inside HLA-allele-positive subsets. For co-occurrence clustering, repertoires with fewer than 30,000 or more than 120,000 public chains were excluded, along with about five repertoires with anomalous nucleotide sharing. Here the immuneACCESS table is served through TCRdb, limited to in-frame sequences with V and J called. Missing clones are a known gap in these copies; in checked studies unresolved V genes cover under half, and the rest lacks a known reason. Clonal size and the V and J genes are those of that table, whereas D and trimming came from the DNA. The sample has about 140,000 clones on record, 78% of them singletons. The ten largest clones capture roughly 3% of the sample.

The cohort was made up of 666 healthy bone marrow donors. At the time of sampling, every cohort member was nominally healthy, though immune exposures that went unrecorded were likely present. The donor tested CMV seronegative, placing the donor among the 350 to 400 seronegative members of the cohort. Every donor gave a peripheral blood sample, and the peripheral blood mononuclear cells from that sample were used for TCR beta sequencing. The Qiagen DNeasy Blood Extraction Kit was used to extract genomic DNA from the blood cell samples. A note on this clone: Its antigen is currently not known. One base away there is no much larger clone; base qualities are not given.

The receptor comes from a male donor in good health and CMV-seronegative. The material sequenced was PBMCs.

The DNA sequence follows: TGCGCCAGCAGCTTGTACGGACAGCCAAACTATGGCTACACCTTC. It encodes CASSLYGQPNYGYTF. This chain is built from TRBV5-1 and TRBJ1-2; possibly the D gene is TRBD1, per 6 matching bases. From the germline V gene, CDR1 is SGHRS and CDR2 is YFSETQ. Cut back by 1 base and 2 bases, the V and J ends lie 12 bases apart. CDR3 length: 15 amino acids, cysteine to phenylalanine. Just CDR3 DNA is preserved here, 45 bases in frame from base 1.